The 21 T cell receptor beta chains listed next were all sequenced from one sample in a study of T cell clonotyping in hematopoietic cell transplantation. The time point here: recipient sample about 28 days before transplant, after cytoreduction. Profiled with immunoSEQ multiplex PCR; TCRdb holds only in-frame clones, not every one. The sample lists tens of thousands of clones, 86% occurring once. The sample here was peripheral blood mononuclear cells, taken before stem cell transplant. These receptors came from a man aged 60 to 75 with biphenotypic leukemia. Some clones in this sample may be carry-over from other donors' samples.

The chain links TRBV5-5 to TRBJ2-3; the D is unclear. CDR3 length: 12 residues. Deletions cut 5 bases from V and 4 bases from J, with 8 bases between. Germline-derived CDR1 and CDR2 are SGHKS and YYEKEE (reference sequence). The CDR3 spells CASSSAADTQYF. In DNA form, the CDR3 reads TGTGCCAGCAGTTCGGCCGCAGATACGCAGTATTTT.

Points on this clone: The sample holds other DNA sequences that translate to the same CDR3. The chain is built from TRBV25-1 and TRBJ1-2; weak D call: TRBD1 (5 bases). The CDR3 covers 12 residues. Trimming pared 2 bases from V and 8 bases from J, leaving 9 bases between. The V gene's germline CDR1 is MGHDK and CDR2 SYGVNS. The DNA for the CDR3 is TGTGCCAGCAGTGAAGGGGGGAGCGGCTACACCTTC. Translated, it gives CASSEGGSGYTF.

The V and J genes are TRBV7-8 and TRBJ2-3; perhaps TRBD2 as D (6 bases). This CDR3 is 16 amino acids long. V gave up 4 bases and J gave up 4 bases, with 18 bases separating them. Germline V gene sequence: CDR1 SGHVS, CDR2 FQNEAQ. CDR3 residues: CASSSRRVRSSDTQYF. The CDR3 coding sequence is TGTGCCAGCAGCTCCCGGAGGGTTCGTAGTTCAGATACGCAGTATTTT.

The chain carries TRBV7-3 and TRBJ2-5; 8 bases agree with TRBD2. Trimming cost V 1 base and J 5 bases; bases outside gene matches: 12. Germline V CDR1 and CDR2: SGHTA, FQGTGA. The CDR3 is 17 amino acids. This chain's CDR3 is CASSLNAPGLGLETQYF. For the CDR3, the DNA is TGTGCCAGCAGCTTAAATGCGCCGGGACTAGGCTTGGAGACCCAGTACTTC.

The CDR3 sequence: CASSPGGDETQYF. The CDR3 region has the DNA TGTGCCAGCAGCCCGGGTGGGGACGAGACCCAGTACTTC. The chain has TRBV5-4 and TRBJ2-5, with D tentatively TRBD1 or TRBD2 (5 bases each). This CDR3 comprises 13 residues. Germline-derived CDR1 and CDR2 are SGHNT and YYREEE (reference sequence). The germline V and J ends were trimmed by 4 bases and 5 bases, with 12 bases remaining between them.

This sequence joins TRBV7-9 and TRBJ1-4; 8 bases agree with TRBD1. V lost 4 bases to trimming and J lost 3 bases; unmatched junction nucleotides: 4. The CDR3 spans 15 residues. Per the germline V gene, CDR1 is SEHNR and CDR2 is FQNEAQ (reference sequence). As DNA, the CDR3 is TGTGCCAGCAGCTCAGGACAGGGTCCTAATGAAAAACTGTTTTTT. Encoded protein: CASSSGQGPNEKLFF.

The chain combines TRBV25-1 with TRBJ1-5; possibly TRBD1 for D (6 bases). The CDR3 is 14 residues long. Germline CDR1 MGHDK, CDR2 SYGVNS. Trimming pared 4 bases from V and 7 bases from J, leaving 14 bases between. The DNA of the CDR3 is TGTGCCAGCAGTGGCCCAGGGGCGAAGCAGCCCCAGCATTTT. Translation: CASSGPGAKQPQHF.

The sample holds one count of this clone. A read error may account for a junction end that differs from germline. This sequence joins TRBV28 and TRBJ1-4; 7 positions match TRBD1. Germline lookup yields CDR1 MDHEN and CDR2 SYDVKM. The CDR3 extends over 16 amino acids. In DNA form, the CDR3 reads TGTGCCAGCAGCTTATCCGGGGGACAGTACGGTGAAAAACTGTTTTTT. Protein sequence: CASSLSGGQYGEKLFF. The complete variable domain, with remaining parts taken from reference TRBV28 and TRBJ1-4, reads DVKVTQSSRYLVKRTGEKVFLECVQDMDHENMFWYRQDPGLGLRLIYFSYDVKMKEKGDIPEGYSVSREKKERFSLILESASTNQTSMYLCASSLSGGQYGEKLFFGSGTQLSVL.

CDR3 loop: CASSVEGTNTGELFF. Here the CDR3 DNA reads TGTGCCAGCAGCGTGGAAGGAACTAACACCGGGGAGCTGTTTTTT. The V and J genes are TRBV9 and TRBJ2-2, with D uncertain. V was pared by 2 bases and J by 2 bases, with 10 bases between. This CDR3 is 15 amino acids long. Germline CDR1 SGDLS, CDR2 YYNGEE.

J is TRBJ2-5 and V is TRBV28; either TRBD1 or TRBD2 may supply D (5 bases each). There are 14 residues in the CDR3. Germline loops: CDR1 MDHEN, CDR2 SYDVKM. Trimming removed 3 bases at V and 1 base at J, with 9 bases between. Written as DNA, the CDR3 is TGTGCCAGCAGTTTGATAGGGACCCAAGAGACCCAGTACTTC. Translated, it gives CASSLIGTQETQYF.

The chain carries TRBV7-3 and TRBJ2-3, with 9 bases identical to TRBD2. The V and J ends lost 1 base and 5 bases, in that order; junction bases with no gene match: 1. This CDR3 contains 14 residues. Germline CDR1 is SGHTA and CDR2 is FQGTGA. CDR3 sequence reads: CASSLRAGGDTQYF. CDR3 DNA sequence: TGTGCCAGCAGCTTAAGAGCGGGAGGAGATACGCAGTATTTT.

The chain couples TRBV11-1 to TRBJ2-7; 8 positions match TRBD1. The trim removed 3 bases at V and 6 bases at J, leaving 1 base unmatched. Germline V lookup: CDR1 SGHAT, CDR2 FQDESV (reference sequence). The CDR3 contains 12 residues. The CDR3: CASSFGTGEQYF. DNA for the CDR3: TGTGCCAGCAGCTTCGGGACAGGCGAGCAGTACTTC.

This sequence joins TRBV25-1 and TRBJ2-5, with 7 bases that match TRBD1. CDR1 is MGHDK, CDR2 SYGVNS, per germline. This CDR3 contains 16 residues. Trimming removed 1 base from V and 5 bases from J; junction bases left unmatched: 10. The DNA of the CDR3 is TGTGCCAGCAGTGAATTGACAGGGAGAATGATCGAGACCCAGTACTTC. Residues: CASSELTGRMIETQYF. Looking up the rest from reference TRBV25-1 and TRBJ2-5 gives the full variable domain: EADIYQTPRYLVIGTGKKITLECSQTMGHDKMYWYQQDPGMELHLIHYSYGVNSTEKGDLSSESTVSRIRTEHFPLTLESARPSHTSQYLCASSELTGRMIETQYFGPGTRLLVL.

This chain joins TRBV28 and TRBJ1-2, with D possibly being TRBD1 (5 bases). Per the germline V gene, CDR1 is MDHEN and CDR2 is SYDVKM. The CDR3 consists of 12 residues. V lost 3 bases, J lost 6 bases, and 8 bases lay in between. The CDR3 here is CASSFSGNGYTF. CDR3 bases: TGTGCCAGCAGTTTTTCAGGGAATGGCTACACCTTC.

The rearrangement uses TRBV28 and TRBJ2-7, with 11 bases aligning to TRBD2. Germline V gene sequence: CDR1 MDHEN, CDR2 SYDVKM. The trim removed 1 base at V and 3 bases at J, leaving 2 bases unmatched. The CDR3 runs to 15 residues. The CDR3 bases are TGTGCCAGCAGTTTATTCGGACTAGCGGGCTACGAGCAGTACTTC. Encoded protein: CASSLFGLAGYEQYF.

The chain uses TRBV6-5 and TRBJ1-2; 8 bases are shared with TRBD1. J gave up 2 bases and V 6 bases, and 8 bases lay outside the gene matches. Germline V gene lookup returns CDR1 MNHEY and CDR2 SVGAGI. The CDR3 contains 15 residues. The CDR3 here is CASSPMDRVNYGYTF. The DNA of the CDR3 is TGTGCCAGCAGCCCTATGGACAGGGTGAACTATGGCTACACCTTC.

This chain connects TRBV13 to TRBJ2-2; D remains unclear. The CDR3 length is 11 residues. The germline gives CDR1 PRHDT, CDR2 FYEKMQ (reference sequence). The V end was cut by 2 bases, the J end by 8 bases, with 3 bases between. The CDR3 sequence: CASSLSGELFF. The CDR3 DNA sequence: TGTGCCAGCAGCTTATCGGGGGAGCTGTTTTTT. The full variable domain, in which reference TRBV13 and TRBJ2-2 provide the parts outside the CDR3, is AAGVIQSPRHLIKEKRETATLKCYPIPRHDTVYWYQQGPGQDPQFLISFYEKMQSDKGSIPDRFSAQQFSDYHSELNMSSLELGDSALYFCASSLSGELFFGEGSRLTVL.

This clone was picked up a small number of times. The J gene is TRBJ2-3, the V gene TRBV9; 8 bases match TRBD2. CDR3 length: 15 amino acids. The V segment lost 4 bases and the J segment 4 bases; nucleotides outside the gene matches: 8. From germline, CDR1 is SGDLS and CDR2 YYNGEE. The CDR3 is CASSSGGAGADTQYF. Here the CDR3 DNA reads TGTGCCAGCAGCTCCGGGGGGGCAGGGGCAGATACGCAGTATTTT.

CDR3 residues: CASSQAVAQGYEQYF. The CDR3 region has the DNA TGTGCCAGCAGCCAAGCCGTCGCTCAGGGCTACGAGCAGTACTTC. The V and J genes are TRBV14 and TRBJ2-7; a weak D match, TRBD1 (5 bases). V was trimmed by 1 base and J by 3 bases, leaving 13 bases between them. This CDR3 spans 15 amino acids. The germline V gene has CDR1 SGHDN and CDR2 FVKESK.

V is TRBV6-5 and J is TRBJ1-5; D is ambiguous. V dropped 6 bases and J dropped 2 bases, with 11 bases sitting between them. CDR3 length: 14 amino acids. Per the germline V gene, CDR1 is MNHEY and CDR2 is SVGAGI. As DNA, the CDR3 is TGTGCCAGCAGCTCGCTGGAGGGCAATCAGCCCCAGCATTTT. Residues: CASSSLEGNQPQHF.

V usage is TRBV11-2 and J usage is TRBJ2-1, with D tentatively TRBD2 (5 bases). The CDR3 totals 16 residues. Germline CDR1 and CDR2: SGHAT and FQNNGV. Trimming pared 1 base from V and 4 bases from J, leaving 14 bases between. CDR3 nucleotides: TGTGCCAGCAGCTTAGGTCTAGCCGCTCAATACAATGAGCAGTTCTTC. Translating it yields CASSLGLAAQYNEQFF.